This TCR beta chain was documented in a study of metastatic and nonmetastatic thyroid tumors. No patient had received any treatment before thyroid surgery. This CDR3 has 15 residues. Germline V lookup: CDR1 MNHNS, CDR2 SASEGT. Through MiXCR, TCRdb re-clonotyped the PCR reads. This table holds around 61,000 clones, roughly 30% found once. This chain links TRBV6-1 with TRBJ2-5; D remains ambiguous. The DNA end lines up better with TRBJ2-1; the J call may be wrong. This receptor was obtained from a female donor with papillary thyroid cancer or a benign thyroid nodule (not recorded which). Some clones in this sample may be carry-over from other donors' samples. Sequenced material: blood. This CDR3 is CASSEGARLTGEQFF. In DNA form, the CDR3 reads TGTGCCAGCAGTGAAGGGGCCCGTCTTACGGGTGAGCAGTTCTTC.